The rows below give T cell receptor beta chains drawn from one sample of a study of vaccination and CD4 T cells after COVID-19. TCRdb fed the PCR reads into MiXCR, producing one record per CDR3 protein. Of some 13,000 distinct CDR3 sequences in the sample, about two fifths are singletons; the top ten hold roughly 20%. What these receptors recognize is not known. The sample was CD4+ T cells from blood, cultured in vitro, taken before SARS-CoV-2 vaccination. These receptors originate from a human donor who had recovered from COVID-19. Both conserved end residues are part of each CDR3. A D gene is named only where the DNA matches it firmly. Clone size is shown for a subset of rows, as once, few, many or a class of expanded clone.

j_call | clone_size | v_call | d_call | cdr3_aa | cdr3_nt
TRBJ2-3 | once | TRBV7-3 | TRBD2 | CASSGSGSPDTQYF | TGTGCCAGCAGCGGTAGCGGGAGTCCAGATACGCAGTATTTT
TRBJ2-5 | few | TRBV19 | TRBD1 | CASRSQGASETQYF | TGTGCCAGTAGAAGCCAGGGGGCATCAGAGACCCAGTACTTC
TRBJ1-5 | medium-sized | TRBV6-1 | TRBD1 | CASRGGGARQPQHF | TGTGCCAGCAGAGGAGGGGGCGCACGGCAGCCCCAGCATTTT
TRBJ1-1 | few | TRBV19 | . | CASSIGWSTEAFF | TGTGCCAGTAGTATAGGGTGGAGCACTGAAGCTTTCTTT
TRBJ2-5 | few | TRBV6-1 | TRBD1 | CASSRGGGETQYF | TGTGCCAGCAGTAGAGGGGGCGGCGAGACCCAGTACTTC
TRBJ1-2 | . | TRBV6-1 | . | CASSPLSDGYTF | TGTGCCAGCAGCCCCTTGTCCGACGGCTACACCTTC
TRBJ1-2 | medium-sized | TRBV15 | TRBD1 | CATSGLQGNGYTF | TGTGCCACCAGCGGTCTACAGGGGAACGGCTACACCTTC
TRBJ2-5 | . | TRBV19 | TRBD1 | CASSKTGDQETQYF | TGTGCCAGTAGTAAGACAGGGGATCAAGAGACCCAGTACTTC
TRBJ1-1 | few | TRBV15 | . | CATSRGETLNTEAFF | TGTGCCACCAGCAGAGGCGAGACATTGAACACTGAAGCTTTCTTT
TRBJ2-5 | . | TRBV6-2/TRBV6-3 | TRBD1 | CASTDRVNGETQYF | TGTGCCAGCACCGACAGGGTAAACGGAGAGACCCAGTACTTC
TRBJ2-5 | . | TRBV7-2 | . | CASSFWGGETQYF | TGTGCCAGCAGCTTTTGGGGGGGCGAGACCCAGTACTTC
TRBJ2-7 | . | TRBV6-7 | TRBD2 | CASSRPGTSGRGGEQYF | TGTGCCAGCAGCCGACCCGGGACTAGCGGGAGAGGAGGGGAGCAGTACTTC
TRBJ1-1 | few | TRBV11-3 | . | CASSLDVGGTEAFF | TGTGCCAGCAGCTTAGATGTGGGGGGCACTGAAGCTTTCTTT
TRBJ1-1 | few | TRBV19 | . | CASSIGGSTEAFF | TGTGCCAGTAGTATCGGGGGGAGCACTGAAGCTTTCTTT
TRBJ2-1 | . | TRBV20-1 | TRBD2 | CSARAGTSSHNEQFF | TGCAGTGCTAGAGCCGGGACTAGCTCACACAATGAGCAGTTCTTC
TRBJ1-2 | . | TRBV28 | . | CASSLGVGEKIYGYTF | TGTGCCAGCAGTTTGGGTGTCGGGGAGAAGATCTATGGCTACACCTTC
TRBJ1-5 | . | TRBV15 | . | CAIGAGVDQPQHF | TGTGCCATCGGTGCGGGAGTGGATCAGCCCCAGCATTTT
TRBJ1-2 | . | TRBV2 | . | CASSGTALGGYTF | TGTGCCAGCAGTGGTACAGCCCTCGGTGGCTACACCTTC
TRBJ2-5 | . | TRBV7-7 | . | CASSLVDGQETQYF | TGTGCCAGCAGCTTAGTTGACGGTCAAGAGACCCAGTACTTC
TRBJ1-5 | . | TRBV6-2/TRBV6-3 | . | CASRTGTGHQPQHF | TGTGCCAGCAGGACGGGAACCGGTCACCAGCCCCAGCATTTT
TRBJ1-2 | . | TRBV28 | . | CASTQGRATYGYTF | TGTGCCAGCACCCAAGGGCGGGCGACCTATGGCTACACCTTC
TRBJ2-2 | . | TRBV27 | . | CASRPQGPGELFF | TGTGCCAGCAGACCACAGGGTCCCGGGGAGCTGTTTTTT
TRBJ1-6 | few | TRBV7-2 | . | CASSSSNQNNSPLHF | TGTGCCAGCAGCTCCTCGAACCAGAATAATTCACCCCTCCACTTT
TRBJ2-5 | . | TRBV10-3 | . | CAISDSPVGWGQETQYF | TGTGCCATCAGTGATTCTCCCGTGGGCTGGGGACAAGAGACCCAGTACTTC
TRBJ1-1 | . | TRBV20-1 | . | CSARVGTEAFF | TGCAGTGCTCGGGTAGGGACTGAAGCTTTCTTT
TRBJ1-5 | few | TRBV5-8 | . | CASSLSGRQPQHF | TGTGCCAGCAGCTTGTCAGGGCGTCAGCCCCAGCATTTT
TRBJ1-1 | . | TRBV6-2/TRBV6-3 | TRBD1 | CASQNLAQGGNTEAFF | TGTGCCAGCCAAAACCTGGCACAGGGGGGGAACACTGAAGCTTTCTTT
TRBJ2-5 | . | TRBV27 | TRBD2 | CASSFSGGDRAQYF | TGTGCCAGCAGTTTTAGCGGGGGGGACAGGGCCCAGTACTTC
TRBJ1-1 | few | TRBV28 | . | CASSLEAPGSMNTEAFF | TGTGCCAGCAGTTTAGAGGCGCCAGGCTCGATGAACACTGAAGCTTTCTTT
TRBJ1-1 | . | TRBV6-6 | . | CASSYSIDSHTEAFF | TGTGCCAGCAGTTACTCGATCGACTCCCACACTGAAGCTTTCTTT
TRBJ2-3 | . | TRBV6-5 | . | CASSYSSGSDTQYF | TGTGCCAGCAGTTACTCGTCAGGGTCAGATACGCAGTATTTT
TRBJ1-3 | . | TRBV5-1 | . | CASSLAGYGNTIYF | TGCGCCAGCAGCTTGGCCGGGTACGGAAACACCATATATTTT
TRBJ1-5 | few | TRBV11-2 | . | CASSLDRNNQPQHF | TGTGCCAGCAGCTTAGACAGGAATAATCAGCCCCAGCATTTT
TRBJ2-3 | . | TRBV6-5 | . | CASSYWEGADTQYF | TGTGCCAGCAGTTATTGGGAAGGAGCAGATACGCAGTATTTT
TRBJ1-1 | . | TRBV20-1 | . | CSALRNLNTEAFF | TGCAGTGCTCTCAGGAACCTGAACACTGAAGCTTTCTTT
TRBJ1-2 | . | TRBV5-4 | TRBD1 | CASSLPTGGYGYTF | TGTGCCAGCAGCCTTCCGACAGGGGGCTATGGCTACACCTTC
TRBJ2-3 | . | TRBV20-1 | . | CSVNLQLDTQYF | TGCAGCGTTAACCTACAGCTCGATACGCAGTATTTT
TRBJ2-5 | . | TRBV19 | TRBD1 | CASTRGTGRQETQYF | TGTGCCAGTACCAGAGGGACAGGTAGACAAGAGACCCAGTACTTC
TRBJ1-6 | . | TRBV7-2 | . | CASSLGNQNSPLHF | TGTGCCAGCAGCTTGGGTAACCAGAATTCACCCCTCCACTTT
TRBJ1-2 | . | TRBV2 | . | CASSELGPNYGYTF | TGTGCCAGCAGTGAACTTGGACCTAACTATGGCTACACCTTC
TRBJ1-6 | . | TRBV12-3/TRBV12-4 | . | CASSGQINSPLHF | TGTGCCAGCTCTGGACAGATTAATTCACCCCTCCACTTT
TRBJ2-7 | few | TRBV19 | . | CASRGLRSGSYEQYF | TGTGCCAGTAGGGGACTCCGAAGTGGCTCCTACGAGCAGTACTTC
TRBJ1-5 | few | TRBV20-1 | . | CSAREGFSNQPQHF | TGCAGTGCTAGAGAGGGATTTAGCAATCAGCCCCAGCATTTT
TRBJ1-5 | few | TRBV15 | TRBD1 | CATSRDRTGASQPQHF | TGTGCCACCAGCAGAGACCGGACAGGGGCGTCTCAGCCCCAGCATTTT
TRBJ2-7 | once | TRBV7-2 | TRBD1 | CASSFGTGTHEQYF | TGTGCCAGCAGTTTCGGGACAGGGACCCACGAGCAGTACTTC
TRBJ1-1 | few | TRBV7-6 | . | CASSLGSGVHVNTEAFF | TGTGCCAGCAGCTTAGGTTCAGGGGTTCACGTAAACACTGAAGCTTTCTTT
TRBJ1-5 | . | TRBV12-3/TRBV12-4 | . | CASGTGFNQPQHF | TGTGCCAGCGGAACAGGGTTCAATCAGCCCCAGCATTTT
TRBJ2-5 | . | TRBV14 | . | CASSQGTTGRQETQYF | TGTGCCAGCAGCCAGGGGACGACCGGGCGTCAAGAGACCCAGTACTTC
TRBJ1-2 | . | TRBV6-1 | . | CASSEAGPSNYGYTF | TGTGCCAGCAGTGAAGCGGGACCTTCTAACTATGGCTACACCTTC
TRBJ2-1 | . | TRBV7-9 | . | CASSQVVGGKNEQFF | TGTGCCAGCAGCCAAGTCGTAGGGGGGAAGAATGAGCAGTTCTTC
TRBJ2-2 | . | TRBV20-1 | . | CSARDGPGELFF | TGCAGTGCTAGGGACGGTCCCGGGGAGCTGTTTTTT
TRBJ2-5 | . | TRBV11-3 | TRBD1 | CASSLDSRTGLQTQYF | TGTGCCAGCAGCTTAGATAGTAGGACAGGGTTGCAGACCCAGTACTTC
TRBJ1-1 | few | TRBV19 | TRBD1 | CASSTGTGLFF | TGTGCCAGTAGCACCGGGACAGGGCTGTTCTTT